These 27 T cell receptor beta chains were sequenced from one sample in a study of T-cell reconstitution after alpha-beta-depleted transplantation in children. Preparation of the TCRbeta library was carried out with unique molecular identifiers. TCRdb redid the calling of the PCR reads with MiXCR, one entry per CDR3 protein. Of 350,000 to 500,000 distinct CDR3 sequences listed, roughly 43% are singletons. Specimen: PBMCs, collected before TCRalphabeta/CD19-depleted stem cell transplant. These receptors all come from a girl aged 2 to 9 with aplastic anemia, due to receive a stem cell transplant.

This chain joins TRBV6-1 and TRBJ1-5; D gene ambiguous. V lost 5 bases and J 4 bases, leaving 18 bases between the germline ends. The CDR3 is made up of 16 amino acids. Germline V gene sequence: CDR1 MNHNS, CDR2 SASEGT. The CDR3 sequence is CASSQVKGGLNQPQHF. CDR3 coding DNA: TGTGCCAGCAGTCAAGTGAAGGGAGGGCTAAATCAGCCCCAGCATTTT.

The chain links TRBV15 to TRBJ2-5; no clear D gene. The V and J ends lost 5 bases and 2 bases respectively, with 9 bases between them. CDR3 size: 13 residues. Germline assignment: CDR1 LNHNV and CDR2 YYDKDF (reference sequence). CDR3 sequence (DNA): TGTGCCACCAGCGCCCGAACGCAAGAGACCCAGTACTTC. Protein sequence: CATSARTQETQYF.

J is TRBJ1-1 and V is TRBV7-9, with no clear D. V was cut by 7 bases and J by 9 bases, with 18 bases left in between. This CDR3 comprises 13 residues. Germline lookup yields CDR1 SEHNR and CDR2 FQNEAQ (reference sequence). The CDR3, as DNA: TGTGCCAGCACCCGGAGGGATATCCTGAAAGCTTTCTTT. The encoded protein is CASTRRDILKAFF. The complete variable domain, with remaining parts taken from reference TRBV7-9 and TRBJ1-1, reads DTGVSQNPRHKITKRGQNVTFRCDPISEHNRLYWYRQTLGQGPEFLTYFQNEAQLEKSRLLSDRFSAERPKGSFSTLEIQRTEQGDSAMYLCASTRRDILKAFFGQGTRLTVV.

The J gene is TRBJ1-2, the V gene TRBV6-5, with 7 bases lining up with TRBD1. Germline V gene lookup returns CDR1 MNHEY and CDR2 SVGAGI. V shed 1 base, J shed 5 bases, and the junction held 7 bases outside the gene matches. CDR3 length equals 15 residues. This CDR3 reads CASSYLDRMGYGYTF. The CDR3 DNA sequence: TGTGCCAGCAGTTACTTGGACAGGATGGGGTATGGCTACACCTTC.

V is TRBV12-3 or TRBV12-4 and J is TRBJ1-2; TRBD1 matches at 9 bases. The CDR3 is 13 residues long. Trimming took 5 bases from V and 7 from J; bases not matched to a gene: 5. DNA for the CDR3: TGTGCCAGCAGTACGGACAGGGGTATTGGCTACACCTTC. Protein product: CASSTDRGIGYTF.

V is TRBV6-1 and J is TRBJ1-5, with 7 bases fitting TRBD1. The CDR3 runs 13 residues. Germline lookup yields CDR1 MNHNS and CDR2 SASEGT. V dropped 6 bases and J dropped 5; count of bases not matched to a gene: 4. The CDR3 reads CASSDRAYQPQHF. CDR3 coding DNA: TGTGCCAGCAGCGACAGGGCGTATCAGCCCCAGCATTTT.

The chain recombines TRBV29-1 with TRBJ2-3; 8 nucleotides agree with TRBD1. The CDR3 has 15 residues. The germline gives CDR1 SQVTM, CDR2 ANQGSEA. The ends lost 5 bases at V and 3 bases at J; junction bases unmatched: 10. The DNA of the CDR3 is TGCAGCGTTACCGGTGGACAGGGAATAACAGATACGCAGTATTTT. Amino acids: CSVTGGQGITDTQYF.

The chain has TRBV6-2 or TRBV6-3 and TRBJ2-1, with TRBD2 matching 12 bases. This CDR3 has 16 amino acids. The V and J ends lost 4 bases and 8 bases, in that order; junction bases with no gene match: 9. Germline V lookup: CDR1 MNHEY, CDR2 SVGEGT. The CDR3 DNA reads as TGTGCCAGCAGTTTGGATCGGACTAGCGGGATCCATGAGCAGTTCTTC. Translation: CASSLDRTSGIHEQFF.

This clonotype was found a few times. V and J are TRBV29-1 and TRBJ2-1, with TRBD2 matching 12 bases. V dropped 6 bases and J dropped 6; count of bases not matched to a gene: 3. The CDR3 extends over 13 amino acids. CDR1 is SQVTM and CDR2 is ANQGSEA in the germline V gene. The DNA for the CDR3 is TGCAGCGTCGTGGGACTAGCGGGCAATGAGCAGTTCTTC. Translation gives CSVVGLAGNEQFF.

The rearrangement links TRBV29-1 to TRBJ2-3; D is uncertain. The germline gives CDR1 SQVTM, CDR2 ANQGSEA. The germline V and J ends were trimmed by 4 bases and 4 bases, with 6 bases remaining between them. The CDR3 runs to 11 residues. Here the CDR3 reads CSVVSADTQYF. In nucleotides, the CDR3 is TGCAGCGTTGTGTCGGCAGATACGCAGTATTTT.

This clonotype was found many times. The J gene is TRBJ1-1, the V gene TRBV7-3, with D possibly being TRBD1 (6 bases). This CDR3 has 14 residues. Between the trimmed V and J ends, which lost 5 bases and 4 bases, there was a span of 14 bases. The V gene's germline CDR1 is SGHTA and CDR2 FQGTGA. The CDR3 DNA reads TGTGCCAGCAGCCTACGGGGGGCTAGCACTGAAGCTTTCTTT. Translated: CASSLRGASTEAFF.

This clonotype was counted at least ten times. Here the CDR3 DNA reads TGTGCCATCGACCCCAACTATGGCTACACCTTC. Its protein product is CAIDPNYGYTF. The chain carries TRBV7-9 and TRBJ1-2; D is undetermined. Germline V gene lookup returns CDR1 SEHNR and CDR2 FQNEAQ (reference sequence). The V gene lost 10 bases and the J gene lost 2 bases, with 8 bases spanning the gap. This CDR3 is built from 11 residues.

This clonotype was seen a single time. The CDR3 region has the DNA TGTGCCAGCAGCGACGGGACTAGCGCCTTTCAAGAGACCCAGTACTTC. Its protein product is CASSDGTSAFQETQYF. V gene TRBV5-6 combines with J gene TRBJ2-5; 10 nucleotides line up with TRBD2. The CDR3 loop spans 16 amino acids. Per the germline V gene, CDR1 is SGHDT and CDR2 is YYEEEE. V lost 4 bases to trimming and J lost 2 bases; unmatched junction nucleotides: 8.

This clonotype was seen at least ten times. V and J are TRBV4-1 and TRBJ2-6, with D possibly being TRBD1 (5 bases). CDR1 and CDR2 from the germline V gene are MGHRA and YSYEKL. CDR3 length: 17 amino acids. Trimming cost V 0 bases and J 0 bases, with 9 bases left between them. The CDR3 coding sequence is TGCGCCAGCAGCCAAGAAGGGGCTCCCTCTGGGGCCAACGTCCTGACTTTC. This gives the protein CASSQEGAPSGANVLTF.

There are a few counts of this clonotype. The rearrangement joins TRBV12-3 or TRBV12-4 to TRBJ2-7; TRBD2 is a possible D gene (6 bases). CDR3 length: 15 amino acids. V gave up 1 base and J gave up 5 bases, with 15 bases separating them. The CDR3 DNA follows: TGTGCCAGCAGTTTAGAGGCGGGAATGATCCACGAGCAGTACTTC. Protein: CASSLEAGMIHEQYF.

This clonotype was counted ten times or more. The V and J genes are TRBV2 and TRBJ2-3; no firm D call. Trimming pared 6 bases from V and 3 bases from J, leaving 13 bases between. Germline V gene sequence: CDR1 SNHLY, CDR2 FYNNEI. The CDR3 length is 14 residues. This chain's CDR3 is CASSAGRKTDTQYF. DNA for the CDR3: TGTGCCAGCAGCGCCGGACGGAAAACAGATACGCAGTATTTT.

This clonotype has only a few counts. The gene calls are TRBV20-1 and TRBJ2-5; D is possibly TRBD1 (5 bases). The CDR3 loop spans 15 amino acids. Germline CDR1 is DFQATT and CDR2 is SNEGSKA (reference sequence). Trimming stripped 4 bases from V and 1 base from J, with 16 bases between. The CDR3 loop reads CSANPPVRGQETQYF. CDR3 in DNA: TGCAGTGCTAACCCTCCGGTTAGGGGCCAAGAGACCCAGTACTTC.

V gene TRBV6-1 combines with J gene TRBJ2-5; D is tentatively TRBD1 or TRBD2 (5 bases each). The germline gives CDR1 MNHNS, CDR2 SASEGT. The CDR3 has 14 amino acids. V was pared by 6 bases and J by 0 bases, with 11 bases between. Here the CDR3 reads CASRLGRHQETQYF. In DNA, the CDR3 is TGTGCCAGCAGGTTGGGACGGCACCAAGAGACCCAGTACTTC.

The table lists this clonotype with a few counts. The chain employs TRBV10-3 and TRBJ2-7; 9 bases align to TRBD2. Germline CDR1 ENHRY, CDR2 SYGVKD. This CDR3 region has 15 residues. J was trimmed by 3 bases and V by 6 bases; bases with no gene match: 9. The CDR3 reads CAISGTGTSRYEQYF. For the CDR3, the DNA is TGTGCCATCAGCGGTACCGGGACTAGCCGCTACGAGCAGTACTTC.

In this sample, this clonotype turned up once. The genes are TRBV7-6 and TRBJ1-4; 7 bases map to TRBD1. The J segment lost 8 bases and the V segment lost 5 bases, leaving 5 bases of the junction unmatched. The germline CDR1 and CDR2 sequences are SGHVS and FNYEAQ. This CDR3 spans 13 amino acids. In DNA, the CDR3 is TGTGCCAGCAGCGCCAGACAGGGAGAAAAACTGTTTTTT. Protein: CASSARQGEKLFF.

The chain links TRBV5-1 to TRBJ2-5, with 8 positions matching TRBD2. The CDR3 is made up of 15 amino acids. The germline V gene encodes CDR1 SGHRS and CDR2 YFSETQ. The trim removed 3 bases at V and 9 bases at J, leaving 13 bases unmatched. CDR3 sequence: CASSSSAGGPGAQYF. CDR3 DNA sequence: TGCGCCAGCAGCTCCTCGGCGGGGGGCCCGGGCGCCCAGTACTTC.

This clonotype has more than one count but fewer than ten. DNA for the CDR3: TGCGCCAGCTCGGGCCCGGACGGGAGGACAGATACGCAGTATTTT. It yields the protein CASSGPDGRTDTQYF. The gene calls are TRBV5-1 and TRBJ2-3; 7 bases fit TRBD2. This CDR3 comprises 15 residues. The germline V gene encodes CDR1 SGHRS and CDR2 YFSETQ. J gave up 3 bases and V 7 bases, and 11 bases lay outside the gene matches.

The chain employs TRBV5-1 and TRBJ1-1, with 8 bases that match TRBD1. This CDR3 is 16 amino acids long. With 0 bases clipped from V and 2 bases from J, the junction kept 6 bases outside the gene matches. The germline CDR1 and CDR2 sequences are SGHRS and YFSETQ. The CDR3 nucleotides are TGCGCCAGCAGCTTGGATCCGACAGGGGCTAACACTGAAGCTTTCTTT. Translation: CASSLDPTGANTEAFF.

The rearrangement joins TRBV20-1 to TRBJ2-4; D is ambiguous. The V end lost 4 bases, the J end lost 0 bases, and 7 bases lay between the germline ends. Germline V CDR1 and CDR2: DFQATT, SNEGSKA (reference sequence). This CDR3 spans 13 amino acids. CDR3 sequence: CSAITLAKNIQYF. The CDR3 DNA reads TGCAGTGCTATCACACTAGCCAAAAACATTCAGTACTTC.

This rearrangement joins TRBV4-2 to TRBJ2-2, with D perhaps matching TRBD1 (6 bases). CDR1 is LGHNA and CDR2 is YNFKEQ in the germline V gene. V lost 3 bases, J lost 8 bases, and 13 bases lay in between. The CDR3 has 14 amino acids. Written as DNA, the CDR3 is TGTGCCAGCAGCCAGATGGGGGCGTATGGGGAGCTGTTTTTT. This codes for CASSQMGAYGELFF.

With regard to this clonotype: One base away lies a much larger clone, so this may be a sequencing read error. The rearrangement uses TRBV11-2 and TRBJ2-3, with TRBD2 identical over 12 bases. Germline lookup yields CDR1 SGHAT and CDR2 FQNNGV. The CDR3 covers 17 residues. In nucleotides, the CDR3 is TGTGCCAGCAGCTCCACTAGCGGGAGGCCAAACACAGATACGCATTATTTT. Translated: CASSSTSGRPNTDTHYF.

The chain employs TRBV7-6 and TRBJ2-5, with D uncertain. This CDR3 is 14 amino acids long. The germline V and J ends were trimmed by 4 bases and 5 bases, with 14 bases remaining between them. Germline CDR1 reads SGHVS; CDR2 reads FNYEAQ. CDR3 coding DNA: TGTGCCAGCAGCTCCCCACCAGTTTGGGAGACCCAGTACTTC. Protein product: CASSSPPVWETQYF.